Listed here is a single T cell receptor (beta chain). Its target is unknown. The data belong to a study of shared clonotypes between healthy human individuals. Study information: The donor group consisted of a couple of women and a few men, aged 18 to 49. Study-level findings and limits: On the whole, naive subsets had larger estimated richness than memory subsets had.

Genomic DNA of every subset was divided equally among multiple immunoSEQ plates. The assay was immunoSEQ multiplex PCR, and TCRdb's table has in-frame clones only and misses some. This table has some 580,000 clones, more than 95% appearing once. The CDR3 runs 15 residues. The germline CDR1 and CDR2 sequences are MGHRA and YSYEKL. Trimming took off 2 bases at V and 1 base at J, with 11 bases between the two ends. The chain employs TRBV4-1 and TRBJ1-1; a possible D gene is TRBD1 (5 bases). The receptor was derived from a woman in her twenties or thirties in good health. Sequenced sample: naive CD4+ T cells sorted from blood. The subset here: CD45RA+ positively selected. CDR3 residues: CASSQRGVSNTEAFF. CDR3 DNA: TGCGCCAGCAGCCAAAGGGGTGTCTCGAACACTGAAGCTTTCTTT.